What follows are 11 T cell receptor beta chains derived from one specimen sequenced in a study of blood T cell repertoires in COVID-19. Here immunoSEQ multiplex PCR was the method, and the copy in TCRdb shows in-frame clones only, minus some. The sample lists roughly 150,000 clones, around 90% seen once, with 11% in the top ten. Sequenced material: peripheral blood. The receptors were sampled from a woman older than 75 with acute or convalescent COVID-19.

About this clone: Other DNA sequences from this sample encode an identical CDR3 as well. The V call is TRBV11-2, the J call TRBJ1-1, with D possibly being TRBD1 (5 bases). Looked up from germline, CDR1 is SGHAT and CDR2 is FQNNGV. V was clipped by 1 base and J by 5 bases, with 8 bases between them. CDR3 length: 13 amino acids. The CDR3 protein is CASSLGAGTEAFF. For the CDR3, the DNA is TGTGCCAGCAGCTTAGGCGCAGGGACTGAAGCTTTCTTT.

The chain couples TRBV3-1 (or the pseudogene TRBV3-2) to TRBJ1-4, with D possibly being TRBD1 (5 bases). V lost 8 bases, J lost 3 bases, and 10 bases lay in between. Germline CDR1 is LGHDT and CDR2 is YNNKEL (reference sequence). The CDR3 sequence is 13 residues long. CDR3 region: CASCLGANEKLFF. The CDR3 DNA reads as TGTGCCAGCTGTTTAGGGGCTAATGAAAAACTGTTTTTT.

This clone was picked up a small number of times. The chain has TRBV7-2 and TRBJ2-3, with 9 positions matching TRBD2. V lost 1 base, J lost 5 bases, and 1 base stayed unmatched. The CDR3 loop spans 14 amino acids. The germline CDR1 and CDR2 sequences are SGHTA and FQGNSA. The CDR3 nucleotides read TGTGCCAGCAGCTTAGTAGCGGGGGTAGATACGCAGTATTTT. This codes for CASSLVAGVDTQYF.

This sequence joins TRBV10-1 and TRBJ2-3; TRBD1 matches 8 bases. J was trimmed by 3 bases and V by 2 bases; bases with no gene match: 1. The CDR3 is 14 residues long. Germline lookup yields CDR1 WNHNN and CDR2 SYGVQD (reference sequence). CDR3 amino acids: CASSEDRGTDTQYF. CDR3 nucleotides: TGCGCCAGCAGTGAGGACAGGGGAACAGATACGCAGTATTTT.

This sequence joins TRBV12-3 or TRBV12-4 and TRBJ2-1, with a possible D match to TRBD1 (6 bases). V shed 5 bases and J shed 12 bases, with 11 bases lying between them. The CDR3 loop spans 11 amino acids. The CDR3 DNA is TGTGCCAGCAGTAATACAGGGTTGCAGTTCTTC. This codes for CASSNTGLQFF.

The rearrangement uses TRBV24-1 and TRBJ1-2; 7 nucleotides align to TRBD1. The CDR3 has 14 residues. Trimming cost V 2 bases and J 5 bases; bases outside gene matches: 4. CDR1 KGHDR and CDR2 SFDVKD come from the germline V gene. For the CDR3, the DNA is TGTGCCACCAGTGATTCCGACAGGGCGTATGGCTACACCTTC. Encoded protein: CATSDSDRAYGYTF.

The chain joins TRBV11-3 to TRBJ2-1, with a tentative D call TRBD1 (6 bases). The germline V and J ends were trimmed by 3 bases and 7 bases, with 10 bases remaining between them. The CDR3 is 13 amino acids. CDR1 and CDR2 (germline): SGHNT, YENEEA. CDR3 region: CASSFSQGNEQFF. For the CDR3, the DNA is TGTGCCAGCAGCTTCTCCCAGGGGAATGAGCAGTTCTTC.

This chain joins TRBV2 and TRBJ2-2; TRBD2 might be the D (6 bases). The CDR3 consists of 15 residues. With 3 bases removed from V and 3 bases from J, the gap between germline ends came to 11 bases. CDR1 is SNHLY, CDR2 FYNNEI, per germline. CDR3 region: CASSEGRSDTGELFF. In nucleotides, the CDR3 is TGTGCCAGCAGTGAGGGGAGGAGCGACACCGGGGAGCTGTTTTTT.

This sequence joins TRBV2 and TRBJ1-6, with D perhaps matching TRBD1 (6 bases). V was cut by 4 bases and J by 7 bases, with 17 bases left in between. Looked up from germline, CDR1 is SNHLY and CDR2 is FYNNEI. The CDR3 contains 16 residues. CDR3 in DNA: TGTGCCAGCAGTGGGACAGCTTGGGACGAGAATTCACCCCTCCACTTT. Translation gives CASSGTAWDENSPLHF.

This rearrangement joins TRBV2 to TRBJ1-2, with a tentative D call TRBD1 (6 bases). This CDR3 has 17 residues. Looked up from germline, CDR1 is SNHLY and CDR2 is FYNNEI. Trimming took off 1 base at V and 7 bases at J, with 22 bases between the two ends. The chain's CDR3 is CASSEVTGRAAGRGYTF. CDR3 DNA sequence: TGTGCCAGCAGTGAAGTTACAGGGAGGGCCGCGGGCCGTGGCTACACCTTC.

The J gene is TRBJ1-2, the V gene TRBV9; D may be TRBD1 (6 bases). Trimming removed 3 bases from V and 2 bases from J, with 14 bases in between. Germline CDR1 is SGDLS and CDR2 is YYNGEE. CDR3 length: 15 residues. The DNA of the CDR3 is TGTGCCAGCAGCGCAGTGGGGGCGACGAACTATGGCTACACCTTC. Translating it yields CASSAVGATNYGYTF.